The subject of this entry is one T cell receptor beta chain. Its specificity is not known. The PCR had 60 Vbeta and 13 Jbeta primers. Assay: immunoSEQ multiplex PCR; the TCRdb copy retains only in-frame clones and omits some. The sample lists approximately 220,000 clones; around 75% were seen once. These data are taken from a study of cytomegalovirus exposure and HLA in healthy donors. Across the whole study: Of the donors genotyped, approximately 400 in all, 65% to 90% fell in the Caucasian-associated ancestry cluster.

General study points: A missense variant in DCLRE1C was later tied to TCR beta V- and J-gene trimming.

V shed 5 bases, J shed 5 bases, and the junction held 13 bases outside the gene matches. CDR3 size: 16 residues. Germline CDR1 and CDR2: SGHVS and FQNEAQ. The chain is built from TRBV7-8 and TRBJ2-5, with 8 bases matching TRBD2. The receptor's source is a woman in her twenties or thirties in good health and CMV-seronegative. Sequenced material: PBMCs. The CDR3 spells CASSPPERELWETQYF. CDR3 in DNA: TGTGCCAGCAGCCCCCCCGAGCGGGAGTTGTGGGAGACCCAGTACTTC. Full variable domain (rest looked up from reference TRBV7-8 and TRBJ2-5): GAGVSQSPRYKVAKRGQDVALRCDPISGHVSLFWYQQALGQGPEFLTYFQNEAQLDKSGLPSDRFFAERPEGSVSTLKIQRTQQEDSAVYLCASSPPERELWETQYFGPGTRLLVL.